One sample yielded the 10 T cell receptor beta chains listed below, sequenced in a study of T cells in Graves' hyperthyroidism and ophthalmopathy (dated by TCRdb to between 2018 and 2021). The library was obtained by multiplex PCR. Sequenced on an Illumina HiSeq 2000. Amplification of TCR beta CDR3 regions was carried out from RNA transcripts. For the first round of RT-PCR on the TCR CDR3, the HTBI primer set was used together with the Qiagen OneStep RT-PCR kit. TCRdb trimmed public reads at Q25 via fastp, called clones via MiXCR and kept in-frame beta chains. Rows with one shared CDR3 protein collapse into an entry with the most common genes and DNA. This sample lists hundreds of thousands of distinct CDR3 sequences; roughly 14% were detected once. The biggest ten clones account for about 4.5% of the sample. Sequencing input: blood. The receptors derive from a woman in her 40s with Graves' ophthalmopathy.

The rearrangement uses TRBV30 and TRBJ1-6; D gene unclear. CDR1 and CDR2 from the germline V gene are GTSNPN and SVGIG (reference sequence). The CDR3 totals 14 residues. V was pared by 1 base and J by 5 bases, with 9 bases between. CDR3 DNA sequence: TGTGCCTGGAGTGGGGGATCCCATAATTCACCCCTCCACTTT. The encoded protein is CAWSGGSHNSPLHF.

This clonotype was recorded at least ten times. CDR3 bases: TGTGCCAGCCGGAGGGGAGGGGACACTGAAGCTTTCTTT. Translating gives CASRRGGDTEAFF. The rearrangement uses TRBV6-5 and TRBJ1-1; D perhaps matches TRBD1 (5 bases). Trimming cost V 8 bases and J 3 bases, with 13 bases left between them. Germline V gene sequence: CDR1 MNHEY, CDR2 SVGAGI. The CDR3 extends over 13 amino acids.

The chain links TRBV6-4 to TRBJ1-2; D gene uncertain. The CDR3 has 16 residues. Per germline, CDR1 MRHNA and CDR2 SNTAGT. V was trimmed by 5 bases and J by 0 bases, leaving 16 bases between them. CDR3 region: CASSTESGYSNYGYTF. The DNA of the CDR3 is TGTGCCAGCAGTACGGAAAGTGGGTATTCTAACTATGGCTACACCTTC.

This clonotype was found many times. The gene calls are TRBV6-2 or TRBV6-3 and TRBJ1-1; D unresolved. There are 14 residues in the CDR3. Germline lookup yields CDR1 MNHEY and CDR2 SVGEGT. V was clipped by 4 bases and J by 4 bases, with 13 bases between them. As DNA, the CDR3 is TGTGCCAGCAGTTTGTTGGCAGCCAGCACTGAAGCTTTCTTT. Its translation is CASSLLAASTEAFF.

This clonotype was counted ten times or more. The chain recombines TRBV28 with TRBJ1-2; D remains unclear. The CDR3 is 13 residues long. Germline V lookup: CDR1 MDHEN, CDR2 SYDVKM. Trimming stripped 6 bases from V and 4 bases from J, with 12 bases between. The CDR3 DNA reads TGTGCCAGCAGGGCCTCCTTAGGCTATGGCTACACCTTC. Amino acid sequence: CASRASLGYGYTF.

There are many counts of this clonotype. The V and J genes are TRBV20-1 and TRBJ1-4; D is possibly TRBD1 (5 bases). This CDR3 is built from 13 residues. Trimming cost V 2 bases and J 4 bases, with 8 bases left between them. Germline V gene sequence: CDR1 DFQATT, CDR2 SNEGSKA (reference sequence). Here the CDR3 reads CSARKDINEKLFF. CDR3 nucleotide sequence: TGCAGTGCTAGAAAGGACATTAATGAAAAACTGTTTTTT.

Many counts were recorded for this clonotype. V is TRBV12-3 or TRBV12-4 and J is TRBJ2-3; a weak D match, TRBD2 (5 bases). This CDR3 has 15 amino acids. The V end lost 2 bases, the J end lost 2 bases, and 11 bases lay between the germline ends. The CDR3: CASSLSGLSTDTQYF. CDR3 DNA sequence: TGTGCCAGCAGTTTATCAGGACTGTCCACAGATACGCAGTATTTT.

There are many counts of this clonotype. V usage is TRBV28 and J usage is TRBJ2-7; either TRBD1 or TRBD2 may supply D (6 bases each). The V gene lost 3 bases and the J gene lost 4 bases, with 13 bases spanning the gap. Per germline, CDR1 MDHEN and CDR2 SYDVKM. The CDR3 consists of 14 residues. The CDR3 protein is CASSFGGRWYEQYF. The CDR3 nucleotides read TGTGCCAGCAGTTTCGGGGGCAGGTGGTACGAGCAGTACTTC.

This clonotype was observed at least ten times. The chain links TRBV30 to TRBJ2-5; a possible D gene is TRBD1 (6 bases). The CDR3 is 11 amino acids. Between the trimmed V and J ends, which lost 5 bases and 3 bases, there was a span of 7 bases. CDR1 and CDR2 from the germline V gene are GTSNPN and SVGIG (reference sequence). The CDR3 coding sequence is TGTGCCTGGGAGGGGGAAGAGACCCAGTACTTC. Translation: CAWEGEETQYF.

This clonotype was counted at least ten times. This rearrangement joins TRBV19 to TRBJ2-4; D call uncertain. CDR1 is LNHDA, CDR2 SQIVND, per germline (reference sequence). Trimming removed 7 bases at V and 0 bases at J, with 7 bases between. The CDR3 spans 13 residues. The CDR3 sequence is CASTGLAKNIQYF. The CDR3 coding sequence is TGTGCCAGTACAGGCTTAGCCAAAAACATTCAGTACTTC.